The clone carrying this T cell receptor (beta chain) has ten or more counts. Its antigen is not identified. Germline CDR1 is SGHVS and CDR2 is FQNEAQ. Trimming removed 5 bases from V and 7 bases from J, with 9 bases in between. The CDR3 consists of 12 residues. TCRdb passed the multiplex PCR reads through MiXCR, listing each CDR3 protein once. This sample has approximately 100,000 distinct CDR3 sequences, with about 29% found just once. Samples came from axillary lymph nodes draining the breast cancer. The sample is drawn from a study of breast tumors, draining lymph nodes, adjacent tissues. Notes on the study in general: Compared with basal-like, luminal-like tumors shared significantly more repertoire with nontumor tissue. Tumors had less TCR diversity than lymph nodes, more than nontumor tissue. The data were judged consistent with most tumor T cells coming from lymph node and expanding in tumor. Tumor T cell lymph node origin was a supported hypothesis, not proven.

The specimen was axillary lymph node tissue. The clonotype was recovered from a female donor with breast cancer. Some clones in this sample may be carry-over from other donors' samples. The chain employs TRBV7-8 and TRBJ2-1; D is uncertain. The CDR3: CASSDSTNEQFF. The CDR3 DNA reads TGTGCCAGCAGCGACTCGACTAATGAGCAGTTCTTC.